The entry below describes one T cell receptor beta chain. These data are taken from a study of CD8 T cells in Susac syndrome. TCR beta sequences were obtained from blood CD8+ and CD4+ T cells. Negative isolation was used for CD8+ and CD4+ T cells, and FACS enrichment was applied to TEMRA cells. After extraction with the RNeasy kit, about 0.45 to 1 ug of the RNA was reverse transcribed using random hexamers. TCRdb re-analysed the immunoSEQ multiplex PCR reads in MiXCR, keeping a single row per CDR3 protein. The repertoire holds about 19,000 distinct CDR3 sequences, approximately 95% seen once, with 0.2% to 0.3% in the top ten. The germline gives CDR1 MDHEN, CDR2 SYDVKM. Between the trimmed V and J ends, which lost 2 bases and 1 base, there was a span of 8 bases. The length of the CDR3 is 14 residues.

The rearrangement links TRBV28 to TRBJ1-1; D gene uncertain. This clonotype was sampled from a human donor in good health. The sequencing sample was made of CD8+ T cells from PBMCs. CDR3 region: CASSLVGENTEAFF. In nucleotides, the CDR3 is TGTGCCAGCAGTTTAGTCGGAGAGAACACTGAAGCTTTCTTT.